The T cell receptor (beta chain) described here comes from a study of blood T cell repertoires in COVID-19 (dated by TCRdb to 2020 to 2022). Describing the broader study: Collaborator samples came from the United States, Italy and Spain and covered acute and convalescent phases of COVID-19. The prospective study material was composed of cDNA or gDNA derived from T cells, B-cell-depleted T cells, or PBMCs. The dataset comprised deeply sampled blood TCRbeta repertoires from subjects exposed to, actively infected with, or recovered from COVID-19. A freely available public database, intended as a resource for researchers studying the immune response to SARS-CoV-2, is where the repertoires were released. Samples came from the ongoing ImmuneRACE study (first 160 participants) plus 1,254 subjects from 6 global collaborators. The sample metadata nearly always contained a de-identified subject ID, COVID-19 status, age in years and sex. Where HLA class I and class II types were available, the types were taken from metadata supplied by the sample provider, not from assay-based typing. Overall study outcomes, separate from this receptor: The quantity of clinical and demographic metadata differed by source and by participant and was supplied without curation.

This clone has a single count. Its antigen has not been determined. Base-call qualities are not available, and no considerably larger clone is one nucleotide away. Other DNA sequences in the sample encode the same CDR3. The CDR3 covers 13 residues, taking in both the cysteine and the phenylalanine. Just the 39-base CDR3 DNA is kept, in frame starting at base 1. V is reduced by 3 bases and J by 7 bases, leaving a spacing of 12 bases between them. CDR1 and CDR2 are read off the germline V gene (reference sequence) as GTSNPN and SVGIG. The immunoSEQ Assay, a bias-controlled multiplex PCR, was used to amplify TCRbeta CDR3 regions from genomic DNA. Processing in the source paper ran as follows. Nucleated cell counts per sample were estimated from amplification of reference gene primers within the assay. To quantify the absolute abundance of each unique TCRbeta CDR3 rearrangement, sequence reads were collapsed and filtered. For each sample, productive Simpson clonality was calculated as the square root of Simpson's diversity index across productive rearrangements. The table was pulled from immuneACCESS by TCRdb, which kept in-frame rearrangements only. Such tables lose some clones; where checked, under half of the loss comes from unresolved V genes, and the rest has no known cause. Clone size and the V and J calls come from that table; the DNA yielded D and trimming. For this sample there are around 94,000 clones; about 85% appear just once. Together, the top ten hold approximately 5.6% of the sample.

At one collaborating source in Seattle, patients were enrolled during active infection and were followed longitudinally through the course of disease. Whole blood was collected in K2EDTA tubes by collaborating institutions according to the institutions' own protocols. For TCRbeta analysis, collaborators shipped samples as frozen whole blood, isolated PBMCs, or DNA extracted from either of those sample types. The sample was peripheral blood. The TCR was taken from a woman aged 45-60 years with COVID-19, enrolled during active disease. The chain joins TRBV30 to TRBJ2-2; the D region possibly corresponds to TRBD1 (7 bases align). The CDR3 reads CAWSGQGGGELFF. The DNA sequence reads TGTGCCTGGAGCGGTCAGGGGGGCGGGGAGCTGTTTTTT.